Below, 7 T cell receptor delta chains from the same sample are listed, as sequenced in a study of gamma-delta T cells after stem cell transplantation. TCRdb called clones from the RT-PCR reads again using CATT. The sample records roughly 1,600 delta-chain clones, around 21% being singletons. The specimen was gamma-delta T cells. All receptors come from a human donor. It is not recorded whose cells these are; they may come from a transplant donor.

By sample share, this clone is medium-sized. The chain combines TRDV2 with TRDJ1, with 7 bases aligning to TRDD3. V lost 3 bases, J lost 3 bases, and 27 bases stayed unmatched. Germline CDR1 is GEAIGNYY and CDR2 is EKD. The CDR3 runs 21 residues. CDR3 protein: CACDPIREGIKGRESADKLIF. In DNA form, the CDR3 reads TGTGCCTGTGACCCCATACGTGAGGGGATAAAGGGTCGCGAATCTGCCGATAAACTCATCTTT.

As to this clone: With only one base between it and a far larger clone, this is likely a read error. Within the sample, other DNA sequences also encode this same CDR3. The CDR3 DNA sequence: TGTGCCTGTGTCTGGGGGATACTGGAGCAGGGGACCGATAAACTCATCTTT. It yields the protein CACVWGILEQGTDKLIF. V gene TRDV2 combines with J gene TRDJ1; 11 positions match TRDD3. Looked up from germline, CDR1 is GEAIGNYY and CDR2 is EKD. The CDR3 consists of 17 residues. V dropped 5 bases and J dropped 2; count of bases not matched to a gene: 12.

Concerning this clone itself: A far bigger clonotype differs at one base, so this is likely a read error. The J gene is TRDJ1, the V gene TRDV2, with D possibly TRDD2 on 5 matching bases. Per the germline V gene, CDR1 is GEAIGNYY and CDR2 is EKD. Trimming took off 0 bases at V and 3 bases at J, with 34 bases between the two ends. The CDR3 is 22 amino acids. The CDR3 nucleotides read TGTGCCTGTGACACCTTGTTCCCTTTCCGCCGCGAGGGACAATCCCTTCCCGATAAACTCATCTTT. Protein product: CACDTLFPFRREGQSLPDKLIF.

This clone is large. This chain joins TRDV2 and TRDJ1, with TRDD3 identical over 10 bases. The CDR3 has 15 amino acids. Germline loops: CDR1 GEAIGNYY, CDR2 EKD. Germline trimming cut 3 bases from V and 4 bases from J; bases unmatched to any gene: 7. The CDR3 bases are TGTGCCTGTGACCCGTTGGGGGATACAAACGATAAACTCATCTTT. Translation: CACDPLGDTNDKLIF.

This clone rates as medium-sized. The chain combines TRDV2 with TRDJ3; 8 nucleotides line up with TRDD3. The junction had 16 bases not matched to a gene; V was cut back by 1 base and J by 0 bases. CDR3 length equals 22 residues. Germline V gene lookup returns CDR1 GEAIGNYY and CDR2 EKD. The CDR3 region is CACDTPGDKPASGSWDTRQMFF. CDR3 DNA sequence: TGTGCCTGTGACACGCCGGGGGATAAGCCTGCCTCTGGCTCCTGGGACACCCGACAGATGTTTTTC.

In this sample, this clone turned up a few times. A far larger clone is one nucleotide away, so this likely arose from a read error. The sample holds other DNA sequences that translate to the same CDR3. V is TRDV2 and J is TRDJ1; 13 bases align to TRDD3. The CDR3 covers 17 residues. Germline V gives CDR1 GEAIGNYY, CDR2 EKD. The CDR3 protein is CACDDLLGDTSTDKLIF. CDR3 DNA: TGCGCCTGTGACGACTTACTGGGGGATACGAGCACCGATAAACTCATCTTT.

In its sample, this clone was seen a few times. The gene calls are TRDV2 and TRDJ1, with 9 nucleotides matching TRDD3. The V and J ends lost 4 bases and 5 bases, in that order; junction bases with no gene match: 7. CDR3 length: 14 residues. Germline V gives CDR1 GEAIGNYY, CDR2 EKD. The CDR3 reads CACDQLGDLDKLIF. CDR3 coding DNA: TGTGCCTGTGATCAACTGGGGGACTTAGATAAACTCATCTTT.